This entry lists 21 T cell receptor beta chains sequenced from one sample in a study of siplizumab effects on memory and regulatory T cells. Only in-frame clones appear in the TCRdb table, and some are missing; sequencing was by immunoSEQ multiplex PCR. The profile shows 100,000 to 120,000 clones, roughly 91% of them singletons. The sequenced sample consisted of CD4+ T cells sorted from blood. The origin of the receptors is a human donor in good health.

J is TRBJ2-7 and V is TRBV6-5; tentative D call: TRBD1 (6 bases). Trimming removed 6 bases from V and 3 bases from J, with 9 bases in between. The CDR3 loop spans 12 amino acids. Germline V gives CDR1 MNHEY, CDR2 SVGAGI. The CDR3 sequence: CASSLQGYEQYF. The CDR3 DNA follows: TGTGCCAGCAGCCTACAGGGCTACGAGCAGTACTTC.

CDR3 in DNA: TGCGCCAGCAGCTTGGCCCTAGCGGGCCAAGAGACCCAGTACTTC. It translates to CASSLALAGQETQYF. The V call is TRBV5-1, the J call TRBJ2-5; 8 positions agree with TRBD2. The germline gives CDR1 SGHRS, CDR2 YFSETQ. J was trimmed by 1 base and V by 0 bases; bases with no gene match: 2. The CDR3 extends over 15 amino acids.

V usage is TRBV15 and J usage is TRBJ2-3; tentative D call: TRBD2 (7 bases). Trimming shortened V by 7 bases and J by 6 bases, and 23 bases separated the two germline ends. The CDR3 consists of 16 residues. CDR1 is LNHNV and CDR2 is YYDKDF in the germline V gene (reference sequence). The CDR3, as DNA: TGTGCCACCAAACCCCAAGGGAGGGGGAGATTGGATACGCAGTATTTT. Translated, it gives CATKPQGRGRLDTQYF.

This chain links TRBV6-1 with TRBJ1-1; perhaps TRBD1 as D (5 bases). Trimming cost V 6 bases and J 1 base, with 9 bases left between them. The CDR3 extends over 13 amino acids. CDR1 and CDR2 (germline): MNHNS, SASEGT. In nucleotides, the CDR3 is TGTGCCAGCAGGAACAGGCGGAACACTGAAGCTTTCTTT. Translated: CASRNRRNTEAFF.

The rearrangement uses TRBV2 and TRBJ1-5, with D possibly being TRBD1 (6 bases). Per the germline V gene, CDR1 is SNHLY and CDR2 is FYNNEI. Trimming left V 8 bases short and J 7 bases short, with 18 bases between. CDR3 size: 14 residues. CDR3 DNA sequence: TGTGCCAGCGCTGTGGGGGGGGCCCGGCAGCCCCAGCATTTT. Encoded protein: CASAVGGARQPQHF. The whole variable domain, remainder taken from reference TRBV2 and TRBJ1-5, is EPEVTQTPSHQVTQMGQEVILRCVPISNHLYFYWYRQILGQKVEFLVSFYNNEISEKSEIFDDQFSVERPDGSNFTLKIRSTKLEDSAMYFCASAVGGARQPQHFGDGTRLSIL.

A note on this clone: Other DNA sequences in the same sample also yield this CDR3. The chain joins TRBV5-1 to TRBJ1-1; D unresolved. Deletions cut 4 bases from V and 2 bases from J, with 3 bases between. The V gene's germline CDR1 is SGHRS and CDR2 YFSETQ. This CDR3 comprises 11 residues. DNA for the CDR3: TGCGCCAGCAGCCTCAACACTGAAGCTTTCTTT. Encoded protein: CASSLNTEAFF. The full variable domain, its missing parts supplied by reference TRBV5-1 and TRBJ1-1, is KAGVTQTPRYLIKTRGQQVTLSCSPISGHRSVSWYQQTPGQGLQFLFEYFSETQRNKGNFPGRFSGRQFSNSRSEMNVSTLELGDSALYLCASSLNTEAFFGQGTRLTVV.

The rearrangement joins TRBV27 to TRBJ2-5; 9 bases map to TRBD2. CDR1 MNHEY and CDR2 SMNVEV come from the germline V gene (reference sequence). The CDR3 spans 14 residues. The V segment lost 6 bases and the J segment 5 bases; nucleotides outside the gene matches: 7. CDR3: CASSGGLAVETQYF. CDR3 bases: TGTGCCAGCAGCGGGGGACTAGCCGTGGAGACCCAGTACTTC.

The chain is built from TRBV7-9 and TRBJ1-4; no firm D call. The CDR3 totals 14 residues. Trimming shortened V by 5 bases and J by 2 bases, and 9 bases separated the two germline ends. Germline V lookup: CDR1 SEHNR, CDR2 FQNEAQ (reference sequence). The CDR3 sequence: CASSPTATNEKLFF. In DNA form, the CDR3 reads TGTGCCAGCAGCCCCACGGCTACTAATGAAAAACTGTTTTTT.

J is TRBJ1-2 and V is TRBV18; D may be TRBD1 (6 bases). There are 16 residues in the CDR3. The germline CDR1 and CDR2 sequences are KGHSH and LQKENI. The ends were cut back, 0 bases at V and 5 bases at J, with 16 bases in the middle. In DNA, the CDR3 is TGTGCCAGCTCACCACCGGGGGCAATCGTATTTTATGGCTACACCTTC. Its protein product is CASSPPGAIVFYGYTF.

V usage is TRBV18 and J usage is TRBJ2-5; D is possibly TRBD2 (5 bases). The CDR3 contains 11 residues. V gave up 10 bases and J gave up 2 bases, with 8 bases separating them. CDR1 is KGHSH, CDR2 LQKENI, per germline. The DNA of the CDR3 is TGTGCCACTACGGGGCAAGAGACCCAGTACTTC. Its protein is CATTGQETQYF.

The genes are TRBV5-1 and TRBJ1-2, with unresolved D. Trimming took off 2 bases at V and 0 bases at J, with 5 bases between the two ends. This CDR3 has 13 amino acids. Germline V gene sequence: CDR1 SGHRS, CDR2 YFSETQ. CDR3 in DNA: TGCGCCAGCAGCTTTCGGTCTAACTATGGCTACACCTTC. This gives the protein CASSFRSNYGYTF.

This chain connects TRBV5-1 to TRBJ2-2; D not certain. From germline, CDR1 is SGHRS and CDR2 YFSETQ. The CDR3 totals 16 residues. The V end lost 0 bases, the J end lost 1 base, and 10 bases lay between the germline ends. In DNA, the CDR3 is TGCGCCAGCAGCTTGGCCCCCGGCGGGAACACCGGGGAGCTGTTTTTT. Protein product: CASSLAPGGNTGELFF. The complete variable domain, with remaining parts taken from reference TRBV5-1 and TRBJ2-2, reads KAGVTQTPRYLIKTRGQQVTLSCSPISGHRSVSWYQQTPGQGLQFLFEYFSETQRNKGNFPGRFSGRQFSNSRSEMNVSTLELGDSALYLCASSLAPGGNTGELFFGEGSRLTVL.

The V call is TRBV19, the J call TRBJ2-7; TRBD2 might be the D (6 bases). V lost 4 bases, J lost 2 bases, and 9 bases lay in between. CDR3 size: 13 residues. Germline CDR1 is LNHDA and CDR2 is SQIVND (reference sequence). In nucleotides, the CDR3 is TGTGCCAGTAGTACGGGACTGGCCTACGAGCAGTACTTC. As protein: CASSTGLAYEQYF.

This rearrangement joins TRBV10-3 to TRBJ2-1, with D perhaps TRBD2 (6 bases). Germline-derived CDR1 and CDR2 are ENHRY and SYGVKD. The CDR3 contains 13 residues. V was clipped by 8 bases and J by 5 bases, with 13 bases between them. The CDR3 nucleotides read TGTGCCATCGATGGCGGGATAAACAATGAGCAGTTCTTC. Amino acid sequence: CAIDGGINNEQFF.

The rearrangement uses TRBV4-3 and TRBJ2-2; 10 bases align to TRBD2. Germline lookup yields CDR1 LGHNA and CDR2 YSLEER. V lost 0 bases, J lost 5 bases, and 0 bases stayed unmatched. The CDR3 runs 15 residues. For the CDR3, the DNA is TGCGCCAGCAGCCAAGAGACTAGCGGGACCGGGGAGCTGTTTTTT. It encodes CASSQETSGTGELFF.

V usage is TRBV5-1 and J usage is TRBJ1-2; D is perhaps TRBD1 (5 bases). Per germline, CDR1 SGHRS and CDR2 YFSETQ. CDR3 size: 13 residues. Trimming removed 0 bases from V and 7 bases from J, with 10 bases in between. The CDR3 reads CASSLARVAGYTF. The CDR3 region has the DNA TGCGCCAGCAGCTTGGCCAGGGTCGCTGGCTACACCTTC.

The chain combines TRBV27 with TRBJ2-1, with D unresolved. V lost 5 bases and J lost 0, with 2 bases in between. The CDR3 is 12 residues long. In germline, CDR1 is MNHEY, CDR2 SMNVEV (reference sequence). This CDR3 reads CASSTSYNEQFF. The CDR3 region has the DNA TGTGCCAGCAGTACCTCCTACAATGAGCAGTTCTTC.

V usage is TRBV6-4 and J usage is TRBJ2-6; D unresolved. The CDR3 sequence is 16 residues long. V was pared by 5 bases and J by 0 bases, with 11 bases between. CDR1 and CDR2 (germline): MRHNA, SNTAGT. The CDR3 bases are TGTGCCAGCAGTCAACAACCGATCTCTGGGGCCAACGTCCTGACTTTC. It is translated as CASSQQPISGANVLTF.

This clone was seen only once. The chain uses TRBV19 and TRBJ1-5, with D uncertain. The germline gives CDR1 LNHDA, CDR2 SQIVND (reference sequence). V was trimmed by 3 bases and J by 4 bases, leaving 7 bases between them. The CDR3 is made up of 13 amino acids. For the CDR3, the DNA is TGTGCCAGTAGTATTAGGGCAAATCAGCCCCAGCATTTT. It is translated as CASSIRANQPQHF.

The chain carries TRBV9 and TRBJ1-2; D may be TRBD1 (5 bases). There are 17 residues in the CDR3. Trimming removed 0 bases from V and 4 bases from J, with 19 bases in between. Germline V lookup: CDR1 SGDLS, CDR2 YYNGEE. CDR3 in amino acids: CASSVAPSGPSFYGYTF. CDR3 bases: TGTGCCAGCAGCGTAGCTCCGTCAGGGCCAAGCTTCTATGGCTACACCTTC.

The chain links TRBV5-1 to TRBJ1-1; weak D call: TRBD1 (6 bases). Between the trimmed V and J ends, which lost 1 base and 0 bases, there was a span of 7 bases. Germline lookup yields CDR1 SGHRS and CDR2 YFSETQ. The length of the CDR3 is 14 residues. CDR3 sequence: CASSLTGMNTEAFF. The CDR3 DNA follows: TGCGCCAGCAGCTTGACAGGGATGAACACTGAAGCTTTCTTT.